This TCR beta chain was identified during a study of T cell responses to AZD1222 COVID-19 vaccine (dated by TCRdb to the early 2020s). With respect to the entire study: TCR sequencing covered some 240 trial participants: 207 given two doses of AZD1222 and around 26 given two doses of MenACWY control vaccine. Enrollment into the trials was organized by age into subgroups of 18-55, 56-69 and 70-plus years, and those subgroups contained approximately 150, 30 and 60 TCR-sequenced participants, respectively.

The CDR3 regions of human TCRbeta chains were analyzed by immunosequencing. The authors' analysis ran thus. TCRs in the repertoires were matched against a reference library of SARS-CoV-2-specific TCRs that had been generated with the MIRA antigen-specificity platform. Breadth meant the fraction of unique TCRs that were SARS-CoV-2-associated, whereas depth meant the fraction of total T cells that were SARS-CoV-2-associated. Using the MIRA data, each spike-specific TCR was mapped to the spike region that the TCR reacts to and placed in a CD4 or CD8 class. Log10-transformed breadth and depth values were compared by one-way ANOVA with Sidak's multiple comparisons tests. Entries here come from immuneACCESS through TCRdb and include only in-frame sequences with V and J called. Some clones fail to appear in such tables; in the studies checked, an unresolved V gene covers under half of the shortfall, and the cause of the remainder is unknown. The DNA was the basis for D and trimming; V, J and clone size are from that table. A total of 120,000 or so clones appear in this sample, roughly 90% of them only once. 11% of the sample belongs to the ten largest clones.

Broader findings and caveats from the paper: Epitopes outside the regions mutated in the B.1.351 and B.1.1.7 variants were reportedly recognized by nearly half of the unique spike-specific TCRs. Participants were mostly white British and included more females than males, and it was suggested by the authors that clonal diversity may have been underestimated. After two AZD1222 doses, spike-specific TCR breadth and depth were significantly higher than at day 0 and than in MenACWY recipients. CD4 TCRs associated with the vaccine covered the entire spike protein, and the dominant responses were in regions 160-218 and 743-854. Because no samples from the day 14 peak response were available, repertoires could be characterized only after the peak T cell response. Conclusions about previously exposed vaccinees were limited because only a handful of AZD1222 recipients were SARS-CoV-2 seropositive at baseline. In the small 56-69-year group, the increase in depth fell short of significance, most likely because of low power.

The germline V gene supplies CDR1 MNHEY and CDR2 SVGAGI. Trimming takes 6 bases from V and 2 bases from J, and the germline ends sit 10 bases apart. The CDR3 runs 13 amino acids, cysteine and phenylalanine included. Only the CDR3 DNA is retained, 39 bases long and in frame from the first base. Comment on this clone: What this receptor recognizes is not known. Per-base qualities were not stored, and no clone one base away is much larger.

The time point label on this specimen signifies: baseline before first vaccination. The treatment or condition label here, explained by the study, means: meningococcal conjugate vaccine given as trial control. Samples from vaccinated people were obtained from the UK trials COV001 and COV002, which included a single-blind randomized controlled phase 2/3 trial of AZD1222 (ChAdOx1 nCoV-19) in healthy adults. For TCRbeta chain sequencing, PBMC samples were collected from trial participants at day 0 and at day 28 after the second dose. This clonotype originated in an adult in good health. The chain was built from TRBV6-5 and TRBJ1-2, with TRBD1 perhaps the D gene, on 6 matching bases. Source: peripheral blood, taken on day 0 of MenACWY control vaccination. The sequenced DNA: TGTGCCAGCAGCTACGACAGGAACTATGGCTACACCTTC. It codes for CASSYDRNYGYTF.